Listed below are T cell receptor beta chains from one sample, sequenced in a study of cytotoxic CD8 clonotypes in ibrutinib-treated CLL. Sequencing used immunoSEQ multiplex PCR; TCRdb keeps in-frame clones, though not all of them. The sample holds approximately 45,000 clones, 69% seen once. The sequencing used PBMCs, collected after 12 months of ibrutinib treatment. The receptor source for this set is a human donor with chronic lymphocytic leukemia. Both conserved end residues are part of each CDR3. A D gene is named only where the DNA matches it firmly. Where a row states a size, it is once, few, many or the class of an expanded clone; other rows omit it.

v_call: TRBV6-4; d_call: .; cdr3_length: 14; clone_size: .; j_call: TRBJ1-1; cdr3_aa: CASSLYGVNTEAFF; cdr3_nt: TGTGCCAGCAGCCTCTATGGGGTGAACACTGAAGCTTTCTTT
v_call: TRBV10-3; d_call: .; cdr3_length: 15; clone_size: .; j_call: TRBJ2-2; cdr3_aa: CASRLGGPGTGELFF; cdr3_nt: TGTGCCTCCCGGTTGGGTGGACCTGGGACCGGGGAGCTGTTTTTT
v_call: TRBV5-1; d_call: .; cdr3_length: 15; clone_size: .; j_call: TRBJ1-2; cdr3_aa: CASSSGDRPGYGYTF; cdr3_nt: TGCGCCAGCAGCTCGGGGGACCGACCCGGTTATGGCTACACCTTC
v_call: TRBV6-6; d_call: .; cdr3_length: 13; clone_size: .; j_call: TRBJ2-2; cdr3_aa: CASRRENTGELFF; cdr3_nt: TGTGCCAGCAGAAGGGAGAACACCGGGGAGCTGTTTTTT
v_call: TRBV7-9; d_call: .; cdr3_length: 13; clone_size: few; j_call: TRBJ1-2; cdr3_aa: CASSLDAGRGYTF; cdr3_nt: TGTGCCAGCAGCTTAGATGCAGGTCGGGGCTACACCTTC
v_call: TRBV2; d_call: .; cdr3_length: 13; clone_size: once; j_call: TRBJ2-7; cdr3_aa: CASKINRYYEQYF; cdr3_nt: TGTGCCAGCAAGATAAACAGGTACTACGAGCAGTACTTC
v_call: TRBV4-1; d_call: .; cdr3_length: 15; clone_size: .; j_call: TRBJ2-2; cdr3_aa: CASGGIHANTGELFF; cdr3_nt: TGCGCCAGCGGAGGGATTCACGCGAACACCGGGGAGCTGTTTTTT
v_call: TRBV5-4; d_call: TRBD2; cdr3_length: 16; clone_size: .; j_call: TRBJ2-3; cdr3_aa: CASRLGGGSSTDTQYF; cdr3_nt: TGTGCCAGCAGATTGGGCGGGGGATCCTCCACAGATACGCAGTATTTT
v_call: TRBV15; d_call: .; cdr3_length: 17; clone_size: .; j_call: TRBJ2-2; cdr3_aa: CATSRPSTTGRAGELFF; cdr3_nt: TGTGCCACCAGCAGACCCTCGACGACAGGGAGGGCCGGGGAGCTGTTTTTT
v_call: TRBV19; d_call: .; cdr3_length: 14; clone_size: .; j_call: TRBJ2-2; cdr3_aa: CASRIVARAGELFF; cdr3_nt: TGTGCCAGTAGAATAGTAGCGAGGGCCGGGGAGCTGTTTTTT
v_call: TRBV5-6; d_call: .; cdr3_length: 15; clone_size: .; j_call: TRBJ2-1; cdr3_aa: CASSLLQGGYNEQFF; cdr3_nt: TGTGCCAGCAGCTTACTACAGGGTGGCTACAATGAGCAGTTCTTC
v_call: TRBV30; d_call: TRBD2; cdr3_length: 16; clone_size: .; j_call: TRBJ2-5; cdr3_aa: CAWSPGLAGGRETQYF; cdr3_nt: TGTGCCTGGAGCCCCGGATTAGCGGGGGGCCGGGAGACCCAGTACTTC